This is a list of T cell receptor beta chains from one sample in a study of OX40 agonist ivuxolimab in advanced cancers. Data came from immunoSEQ multiplex PCR; TCRdb stores just in-frame clones and leaves some out. The sample consists of some 100,000 clones, about 85% of them appearing once. The specimen comprised CD4+ or CD8+ T cells sorted from blood, sampled in a trial of the OX40 agonist ivuxolimab. The receptors derive from an adult with an advanced solid tumor such as melanoma, head and neck, liver or kidney cancer. The CDR3 runs from the conserved cysteine through the conserved F or W. D genes are given only for firm matches. Clone size is stated in some rows and not others, as once, few, many or a class when expanded.

J	size	V	length	D	DNA	CDR3
TRBJ1-1	-	TRBV10-3	12	-	TGTGCCACGCGGGCCGCGGACACTGAAGCTTTCTTT	CATRAADTEAFF
TRBJ2-7	few	TRBV18	14	-	TGTGCCAGCTCACCTGAACAGAAGCCCTACGAGCAGTACTTC	CASSPEQKPYEQYF
TRBJ2-2	-	TRBV27	20	-	TGTGCCAGCAGTCGGCATAGAGGAGGGGCAGGGGACGCGAACACCGGGGAGCTGTTTTTT	CASSRHRGGAGDANTGELFF
TRBJ1-5	-	TRBV13	13	-	TGTGCCAGCAGCTTAAGGGGCGGGGAGCCCCAGCATTTT	CASSLRGGEPQHF
TRBJ1-2	-	TRBV29-1	12	-	TGCAGCGTCGCTTCCGGGGCCTATGGCTACACCTTC	CSVASGAYGYTF
TRBJ1-6	few	TRBV28	18	-	TGTGCCAGCAGTTGGGGCAGGGCAAATCCCCGCCTTAATTCACCCCTCCACTTT	CASSWGRANPRLNSPLHF
TRBJ2-1	once	TRBV7-6	18	TRBD2	TGTGCCAGCAGCTTACGGCTAGCGGGGTACGCTGGGGGCAATGAGCAGTTCTTC	CASSLRLAGYAGGNEQFF
TRBJ2-1	-	TRBV4-1	17	-	TGCGCCAGCAGCCAAGAGACGAGGAAGACACTGTACAATGAGCAGTTCTTC	CASSQETRKTLYNEQFF
TRBJ2-2	-	TRBV28	15	TRBD2	TGTGCCAGCAGTTCCGGCGCCGGGGGGACCGGGGAGCTGTTTTTT	CASSSGAGGTGELFF
TRBJ1-3	-	TRBV6-5	14	-	TGTGCCACCCTCGCTCCCGGCTCTGGAAACACCATATATTTT	CATLAPGSGNTIYF
TRBJ2-5	-	TRBV11-2	15	-	TGTGCCAGCAGCCGCGCGGGGCTTCGCGGGGAGACCCAGTACTTC	CASSRAGLRGETQYF
TRBJ1-5	few	TRBV18	14	-	TGTGCCAGCTCACCTGCCCCGAGCAATCAGCCCCAGCATTTT	CASSPAPSNQPQHF
TRBJ1-5	few	TRBV30	13	-	TGTGCCTGGAGTGTACAGGACGATCAGCCCCAGCATTTT	CAWSVQDDQPQHF
TRBJ1-1	-	TRBV5-1	14	-	TGCGCCAGCAGCTCCGGGACGCTGAACACTGAAGCTTTCTTT	CASSSGTLNTEAFF
TRBJ2-2	-	TRBV11-3	19	-	TGTGCCAGCAGCTTAGATCTCGGAGGGACCCGACTGAACACCGGGGAGCTGTTTTTT	CASSLDLGGTRLNTGELFF
TRBJ1-5	-	TRBV2	14	-	TGTGCCAGCACGGGAGGGGTAGGGAATCAGCCCCAGCATTTT	CASTGGVGNQPQHF
TRBJ1-1	-	TRBV5-5	13	-	TGTGCCAGCGCGAAACAGGTGAACACTGAAGCTTTCTTT	CASAKQVNTEAFF
TRBJ1-5	once	TRBV4-3	18	-	TGCGCCAGCAGCCAAGATTTATACTCGGTGCCGTCGGGGCAGCCCCAGCATTTT	CASSQDLYSVPSGQPQHF
TRBJ2-7	-	TRBV4-2	16	TRBD1	TGTGCCAGCAGCCAAGAGCCAGGGGGCTTCGCCTACGAGCAGTACTTC	CASSQEPGGFAYEQYF
TRBJ1-5	-	TRBV6-1	15	TRBD1	TGTGCCAGCAGGCCGACAGGGTTTAGCAATCAGCCCCAGCATTTT	CASRPTGFSNQPQHF
TRBJ1-2	-	TRBV7-2	15	-	TGTGCCAGCAGCTTAGGAATAGGAGGGGCTGGGCGCTACACCTTC	CASSLGIGGAGRYTF
TRBJ1-6	-	TRBV27	14	TRBD1	TGTGCCAGCAGCAACCGGGACAGTAATTCACCCCTCCACTTT	CASSNRDSNSPLHF